Listed here are 30 T cell receptor beta chains from one sample, sequenced in a study of T cell responses to AZD1222 COVID-19 vaccine. Only in-frame clones appear in the TCRdb table, and some are missing; sequencing was by immunoSEQ multiplex PCR. The profile shows roughly 180,000 clones, 91% of them singletons. This sample comprised peripheral blood, obtained 28 days after the second AZD1222 dose. The source of these receptors is an adult who received the AZD1222 COVID-19 vaccine.

The chain is built from TRBV9 and TRBJ1-2; 10 nucleotides match TRBD1. The CDR3 totals 16 residues. With 3 bases clipped from V and 0 bases from J, the junction kept 5 bases outside the gene matches. The germline V gene has CDR1 SGDLS and CDR2 YYNGEE. Written as DNA, the CDR3 is TGTGCCAGCAGCGAACGACAGGGGGCCCCTAACTATGGCTACACCTTC. The encoded protein is CASSERQGAPNYGYTF.

The V call is TRBV5-1, the J call TRBJ2-2; 9 bases map to TRBD1. Per the germline V gene, CDR1 is SGHRS and CDR2 is YFSETQ. V dropped 3 bases and J dropped 4; count of bases not matched to a gene: 7. CDR3 length: 16 amino acids. The CDR3 nucleotides are TGCGCCAGCAGCTCCCAACAGGGGGCGAGCACCGGGGAGCTGTTTTTT. Amino acid sequence: CASSSQQGASTGELFF.

The chain has TRBV19 and TRBJ1-4, with D unclear. The ends were cut back, 6 bases at V and 0 bases at J, with 2 bases in the middle. Germline V gene sequence: CDR1 LNHDA, CDR2 SQIVND (reference sequence). The CDR3 has 12 amino acids. In nucleotides, the CDR3 is TGTGCCAGTAGGCCAACTAATGAAAAACTGTTTTTT. It yields the protein CASRPTNEKLFF.

The gene calls are TRBV29-1 and TRBJ1-1, with D perhaps TRBD1 (6 bases). Trimming took 3 bases from V and 0 from J, leaving 8 bases between them. This CDR3 region has 13 residues. Per the germline V gene, CDR1 is SQVTM and CDR2 is ANQGSEA. The CDR3 bases are TGCAGCGTTGAGGCAGGGGTGAACACTGAAGCTTTCTTT. This gives the protein CSVEAGVNTEAFF.

The CDR3 coding sequence is TGTGCCAGTAGTCTATTCCAGGGGGGCACAGATACGCAGTATTTT. Its translation is CASSLFQGGTDTQYF. The rearrangement joins TRBV19 to TRBJ2-3, with TRBD1 identical over 7 bases. This CDR3 comprises 15 residues. After removal of 5 bases from V and 1 base from J, the junction contained 6 bases not matched to a gene. The germline gives CDR1 LNHDA, CDR2 SQIVND (reference sequence).

The chain links TRBV3-1 (or the pseudogene TRBV3-2) to TRBJ1-1, with 7 bases that match TRBD1. V lost 1 base and J lost 4; bases outside the gene matches: 3. Germline-derived CDR1 and CDR2 are LGHDT and YNNKEL (reference sequence). The CDR3 consists of 14 residues. CDR3 residues: CASSQGNRGTEAFF. DNA of the CDR3: TGTGCCAGCAGCCAAGGCAACAGGGGCACTGAAGCTTTCTTT.

The V call is TRBV6-5, the J call TRBJ2-1, with a weak D call TRBD2 (5 bases). The germline gives CDR1 MNHEY, CDR2 SVGAGI. V lost 6 bases and J 3 bases, leaving 12 bases between the germline ends. This CDR3 has 14 residues. The CDR3 loop is CASRASGNYNEQFF. The CDR3 DNA follows: TGTGCCAGCAGGGCGAGCGGAAACTACAATGAGCAGTTCTTC.

V usage is TRBV7-9 and J usage is TRBJ1-2, with TRBD1 identical over 7 bases. CDR1 and CDR2 from the germline V gene are SEHNR and FQNEAQ (reference sequence). The V segment lost 5 bases and the J segment 6 bases; nucleotides outside the gene matches: 6. The CDR3 consists of 13 residues. The CDR3 region is CASSLDRVHGYTF. As DNA, the CDR3 is TGTGCCAGCAGCCTCGACAGGGTCCATGGCTACACCTTC. The full variable domain, its missing parts supplied by reference TRBV7-9 and TRBJ1-2, is DTGVSQNPRHKITKRGQNVTFRCDPISEHNRLYWYRQTLGQGPEFLTYFQNEAQLEKSRLLSDRFSAERPKGSFSTLEIQRTEQGDSAMYLCASSLDRVHGYTFGSGTRLTVV.

The chain couples TRBV11-3 to TRBJ1-1; 10 bases match TRBD1. The CDR3 is 15 residues long. With 5 bases clipped from V and 7 bases from J, the junction kept 10 bases outside the gene matches. Germline loops: CDR1 SGHNT, CDR2 YENEEA. The CDR3: CASSLGRQGAGEAFF. CDR3 DNA sequence: TGTGCCAGCAGCCTGGGTCGACAGGGGGCCGGTGAAGCTTTCTTT.

For this clone: Other DNA sequences from this sample encode an identical CDR3 as well. The CDR3: CASSYGGDSPLHF. CDR3 nucleotides: TGTGCCAGCAGTTACGGGGGGGATTCACCCCTCCACTTT. This chain links TRBV6-5 with TRBJ1-6, with D perhaps matching TRBD1 (5 bases). The germline V gene has CDR1 MNHEY and CDR2 SVGAGI. The length of the CDR3 is 13 residues. Trimming stripped 2 bases from V and 8 bases from J, with 7 bases between.

The V call is TRBV9, the J call TRBJ2-2, with 8 positions matching TRBD2. Germline lookup yields CDR1 SGDLS and CDR2 YYNGEE. The V and J ends lost 0 bases and 4 bases, in that order; junction bases with no gene match: 11. The CDR3 runs to 18 residues. The CDR3 loop reads CASSVAGTRGATTGELFF. Written as DNA, the CDR3 is TGTGCCAGCAGCGTAGCCGGGACTAGAGGAGCCACCACCGGGGAGCTGTTTTTT.

This chain connects TRBV6-5 to TRBJ2-6; D gene uncertain. Germline V lookup: CDR1 MNHEY, CDR2 SVGAGI. Trimming stripped 7 bases from V and 0 bases from J, with 4 bases between. This CDR3 contains 13 residues. The DNA for the CDR3 is TGTGCCAGCACCCGCTCTGGGGCCAACGTCCTGACTTTC. Translated, it gives CASTRSGANVLTF.

The chain links TRBV7-3 to TRBJ2-7; 8 nucleotides match TRBD2. Looked up from germline, CDR1 is SGHTA and CDR2 is FQGTGA. The trim removed 2 bases at V and 7 bases at J, leaving 10 bases unmatched. The CDR3 spans 15 residues. The CDR3 coding sequence is TGTGCCAGCAGCTTAGGTGCGGGAGGCCTAAAAGAGCAGTACTTC. It encodes CASSLGAGGLKEQYF.

The chain joins TRBV19 to TRBJ2-7; TRBD1 aligns across 7 bases. V dropped 3 bases and J dropped 2; count of bases not matched to a gene: 10. Germline CDR1 LNHDA, CDR2 SQIVND (reference sequence). The CDR3 sequence is 16 residues long. The CDR3, as DNA: TGTGCCAGTAGTATTTGGGACAGCCCGCTCCCCTACGAGCAGTACTTC. The encoded protein is CASSIWDSPLPYEQYF. Together with reference TRBV19 and TRBJ2-7, the CDR3 gives the full variable domain: DGGITQSPKYLFRKEGQNVTLSCEQNLNHDAMYWYRQDPGQGLRLIYYSQIVNDFQKGDIAEGYSVSREKKESFPLTVTSAQKNPTAFYLCASSIWDSPLPYEQYFGPGTRLTVT.

The chain is built from TRBV7-3 and TRBJ2-1, with D perhaps matching TRBD2 (6 bases). Per the germline V gene, CDR1 is SGHTA and CDR2 is FQGTGA. V lost 0 bases and J lost 0, with 12 bases in between. CDR3 length equals 17 residues. The CDR3 loop reads CASSLTLTRSSYNEQFF. CDR3 in DNA: TGTGCCAGCAGCTTAACACTGACTAGGAGCTCCTACAATGAGCAGTTCTTC.

The chain couples TRBV7-9 to TRBJ2-1; 7 bases are shared with TRBD2. The CDR3 runs to 16 residues. Germline loops: CDR1 SEHNR, CDR2 FQNEAQ (reference sequence). Trimming cost V 4 bases and J 0 bases; bases outside gene matches: 6. CDR3 coding DNA: TGTGCCAGCAGCTCCCCGACTAGCCTCTCCTACAATGAGCAGTTCTTC. Protein sequence: CASSSPTSLSYNEQFF.

The chain employs TRBV7-9 and TRBJ1-1; D remains unclear. Trimming left V 4 bases short and J 6 bases short, with 9 bases between. The CDR3 totals 12 residues. Germline CDR1 is SEHNR and CDR2 is FQNEAQ (reference sequence). This chain's CDR3 is CASSSLGPEAFF. DNA for the CDR3: TGTGCCAGCAGCTCCTTGGGCCCTGAAGCTTTCTTT.

This clone was counted once. The chain links TRBV19 to TRBJ2-1; D gene uncertain. Germline V gene lookup returns CDR1 LNHDA and CDR2 SQIVND (reference sequence). Trimming left V 0 bases short and J 5 bases short, with 5 bases between. CDR3 length equals 13 residues. The CDR3 coding sequence is TGTGCCAGTAGTATAGAACAGCACAATGAGCAGTTCTTC. This sequence encodes CASSIEQHNEQFF.

The V and J genes are TRBV6-1 and TRBJ1-5, with 8 nucleotides matching TRBD1. The germline V gene encodes CDR1 MNHNS and CDR2 SASEGT. This CDR3 has 16 amino acids. Trimming removed 4 bases from V and 0 bases from J; junction bases left unmatched: 5. CDR3: CASSGAGGYSNQPQHF. Written as DNA, the CDR3 is TGTGCCAGCAGTGGGGCAGGGGGCTATAGCAATCAGCCCCAGCATTTT.

Points on this clone: Other DNA sequences in the same sample also yield this CDR3. This chain connects TRBV7-9 to TRBJ2-7, with D unresolved. With 1 base removed from V and 3 bases from J, the gap between germline ends came to 7 bases. The germline gives CDR1 SEHNR, CDR2 FQNEAQ (reference sequence). CDR3 size: 13 residues. In DNA form, the CDR3 reads TGTGCCAGCAGCTTAGGCCTCAGCTACGAGCAGTACTTC. Translation: CASSLGLSYEQYF.

This rearrangement joins TRBV29-1 to TRBJ2-5; 7 bases align to TRBD2. CDR1 and CDR2 from the germline V gene are SQVTM and ANQGSEA. The CDR3 is 12 residues long. With 6 bases clipped from V and 7 bases from J, the junction kept 8 bases outside the gene matches. CDR3 loop: CSVRAGPRTQYF. The DNA for the CDR3 is TGCAGCGTACGAGCGGGGCCTAGGACCCAGTACTTC.

The chain has TRBV27 and TRBJ1-5; 8 nucleotides align to TRBD1. The CDR3 loop spans 15 amino acids. The ends lost 2 bases at V and 6 bases at J; junction bases unmatched: 6. Looked up from germline, CDR1 is MNHEY and CDR2 is SMNVEV (reference sequence). The CDR3 coding sequence is TGTGCCAGCAGTTTAAGGCAGGGGGCGGGTCAGCCCCAGCATTTT. Translation: CASSLRQGAGQPQHF.

V usage is TRBV29-1 and J usage is TRBJ2-2; D not certain. Germline values: CDR1 SQVTM, CDR2 ANQGSEA. CDR3 length: 15 amino acids. Trimming pared 0 bases from V and 2 bases from J, leaving 10 bases between. This chain's CDR3 is CSVEDPDFNTGELFF. The CDR3 DNA sequence: TGCAGCGTTGAAGATCCGGATTTTAACACCGGGGAGCTGTTTTTT.

This clone was counted between two and nine times. The chain employs TRBV19 and TRBJ1-2; D might be TRBD1 (5 bases). The CDR3 length is 16 residues. Deletions cut 1 base from V and 8 bases from J, with 20 bases between. Germline V gene lookup returns CDR1 LNHDA and CDR2 SQIVND (reference sequence). Here the CDR3 reads CASSIGGINPPQGYTF. The CDR3 region has the DNA TGTGCCAGTAGTATAGGGGGCATTAACCCCCCCCAGGGCTACACCTTC.

J is TRBJ1-2 and V is TRBV3-1 (or the pseudogene TRBV3-2), with 8 nucleotides matching TRBD1. Germline lookup yields CDR1 LGHDT and CDR2 YNNKEL (reference sequence). Germline trimming cut 4 bases from V and 4 bases from J; bases unmatched to any gene: 8. This CDR3 spans 15 amino acids. CDR3 sequence (DNA): TGTGCCAGCAGCCGATCTGGGACAGGCGGCTATGGCTACACCTTC. The encoded protein is CASSRSGTGGYGYTF.

The J gene is TRBJ1-4, the V gene TRBV19; D uncertain. The V and J ends lost 5 bases and 5 bases respectively, with 12 bases between them. Germline CDR1 is LNHDA and CDR2 is SQIVND (reference sequence). CDR3 length: 14 amino acids. The CDR3 loop reads CASSLDRWNEKLFF. The CDR3, as DNA: TGTGCCAGTAGTCTGGACCGGTGGAATGAAAAACTGTTTTTT. Variable domain in full (rest from reference TRBV19 and TRBJ1-4): DGGITQSPKYLFRKEGQNVTLSCEQNLNHDAMYWYRQDPGQGLRLIYYSQIVNDFQKGDIAEGYSVSREKKESFPLTVTSAQKNPTAFYLCASSLDRWNEKLFFGSGTQLSVL.

The J gene is TRBJ2-3, the V gene TRBV5-1; tentative D call: TRBD2 (5 bases). Trimming cost V 0 bases and J 5 bases, with 10 bases left between them. The CDR3 extends over 14 amino acids. Germline V gives CDR1 SGHRS, CDR2 YFSETQ. The CDR3 sequence is CASSLGGREDTQYF. The CDR3 DNA sequence: TGCGCCAGCAGCTTGGGAGGCCGGGAAGATACGCAGTATTTT.

The chain combines TRBV5-5 with TRBJ2-5; TRBD1 is a possible D gene (7 bases). The CDR3 covers 13 residues. V lost 5 bases, J lost 5 bases, and 13 bases lay in between. Germline V gene sequence: CDR1 SGHKS, CDR2 YYEKEE (reference sequence). The CDR3 reads CASSLTGRETQYF. The CDR3 DNA reads as TGTGCCAGCAGTTTGACAGGGAGGGAGACCCAGTACTTC.

To note about this clone: This sample also contains other DNA sequences that code for the same CDR3. The chain employs TRBV18 and TRBJ1-4; D uncertain. Per germline, CDR1 KGHSH and CDR2 LQKENI. The CDR3 contains 14 residues. Between the trimmed V and J ends, which lost 3 bases and 0 bases, there was a span of 5 bases. CDR3 in DNA: TGTGCCAGCTCACCCTATGCAACTAATGAAAAACTGTTTTTT. It is translated as CASSPYATNEKLFF.

The chain employs TRBV27 and TRBJ1-5; maybe TRBD1 (6 bases). Trimming pared 4 bases from V and 5 bases from J, leaving 18 bases between. This CDR3 is 16 amino acids long. CDR1 is MNHEY, CDR2 SMNVEV, per germline (reference sequence). CDR3 in amino acids: CASSSMRGPGHQPQHF. CDR3 nucleotide sequence: TGTGCCAGCAGTTCGATGCGGGGGCCGGGACATCAGCCCCAGCATTTT.